Reported below is one TCR beta chain. This sample was included in a study of blood T cell repertoires in COVID-19. Study overall: Samples representing acute and convalescent COVID-19 were sourced from the United States, Italy and Spain.

V was clipped by 5 bases and J by 8 bases, with 12 bases between them. CDR3 size: 12 residues. Data came from immunoSEQ multiplex PCR; TCRdb stores just in-frame clones and leaves some out. The sample has about 180,000 clones; more than 70% are singletons. This receptor was identified in a man over 45 with active or convalescent COVID-19. The sample was peripheral blood. The chain recombines TRBV12-3 or TRBV12-4 with TRBJ1-2, with a weak D call TRBD1 (6 bases). The CDR3 sequence: CASSPGQNGYTF. As DNA, the CDR3 is TGTGCCAGCAGTCCTGGACAGAACGGCTACACCTTC.